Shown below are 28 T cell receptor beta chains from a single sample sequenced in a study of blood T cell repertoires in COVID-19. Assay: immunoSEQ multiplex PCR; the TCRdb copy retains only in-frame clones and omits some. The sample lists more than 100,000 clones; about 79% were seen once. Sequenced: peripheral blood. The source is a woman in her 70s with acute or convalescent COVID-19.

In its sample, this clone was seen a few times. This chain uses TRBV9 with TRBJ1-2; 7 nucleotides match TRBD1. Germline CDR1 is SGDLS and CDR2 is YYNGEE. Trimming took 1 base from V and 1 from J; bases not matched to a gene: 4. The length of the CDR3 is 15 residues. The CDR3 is CASSVRTGGNYGYTF. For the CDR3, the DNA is TGTGCCAGCAGCGTACGGACAGGCGGTAACTATGGCTACACCTTC.

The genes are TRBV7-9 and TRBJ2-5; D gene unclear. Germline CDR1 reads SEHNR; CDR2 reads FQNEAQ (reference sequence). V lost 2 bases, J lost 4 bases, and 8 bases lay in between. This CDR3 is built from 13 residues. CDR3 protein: CASSLLRGETQYF. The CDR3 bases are TGTGCCAGCAGCTTATTAAGAGGAGAGACCCAGTACTTC.

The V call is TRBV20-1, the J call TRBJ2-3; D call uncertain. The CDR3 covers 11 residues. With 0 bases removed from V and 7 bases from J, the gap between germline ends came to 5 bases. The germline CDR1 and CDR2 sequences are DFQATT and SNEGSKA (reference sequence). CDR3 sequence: CSARDYNTQYF. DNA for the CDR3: TGCAGTGCTAGAGACTATAATACGCAGTATTTT.

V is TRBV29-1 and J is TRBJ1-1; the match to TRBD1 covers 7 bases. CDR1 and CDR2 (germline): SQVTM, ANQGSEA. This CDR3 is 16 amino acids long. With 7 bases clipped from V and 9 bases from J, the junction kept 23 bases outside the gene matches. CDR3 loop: CSGLPGGTGSTLKAFF. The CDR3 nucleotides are TGCAGCGGCTTACCAGGGGGAACGGGATCAACCTTAAAAGCTTTCTTT.

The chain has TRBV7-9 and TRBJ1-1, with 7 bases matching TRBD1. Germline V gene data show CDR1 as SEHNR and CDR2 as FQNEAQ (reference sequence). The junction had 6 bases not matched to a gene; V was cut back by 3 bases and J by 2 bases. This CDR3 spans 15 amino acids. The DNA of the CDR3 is TGTGCCAGCAGCTTGGTGACAGGGATTAACACTGAAGCTTTCTTT. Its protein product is CASSLVTGINTEAFF. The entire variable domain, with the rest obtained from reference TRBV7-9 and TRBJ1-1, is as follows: DTGVSQNPRHKITKRGQNVTFRCDPISEHNRLYWYRQTLGQGPEFLTYFQNEAQLEKSRLLSDRFSAERPKGSFSTLEIQRTEQGDSAMYLCASSLVTGINTEAFFGQGTRLTVV.

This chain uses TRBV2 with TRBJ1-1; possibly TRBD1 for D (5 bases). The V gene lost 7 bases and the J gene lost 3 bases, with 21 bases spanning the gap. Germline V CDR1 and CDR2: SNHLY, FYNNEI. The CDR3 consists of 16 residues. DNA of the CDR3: TGTGCCAGCATCCGAACCGATATTGACAGCTACACTGAAGCTTTCTTT. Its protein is CASIRTDIDSYTEAFF.

The CDR3 is CASSDSAGEETQYF. The CDR3 nucleotides read TGTGCCAGCAGCGATAGCGCGGGAGAGGAGACCCAGTACTTC. This chain links TRBV9 with TRBJ2-5, with TRBD2 matching over 7 bases. CDR3 length: 14 amino acids. The J segment lost 5 bases and the V segment lost 3 bases, leaving 7 bases of the junction unmatched. Looked up from germline, CDR1 is SGDLS and CDR2 is YYNGEE.

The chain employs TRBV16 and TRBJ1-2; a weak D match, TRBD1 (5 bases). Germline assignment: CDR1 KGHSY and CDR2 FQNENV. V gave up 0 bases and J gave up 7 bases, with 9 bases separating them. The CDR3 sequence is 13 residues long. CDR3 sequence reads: CASSQSQGGGYTF. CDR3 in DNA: TGTGCCAGCAGCCAATCCCAGGGAGGTGGCTACACCTTC.

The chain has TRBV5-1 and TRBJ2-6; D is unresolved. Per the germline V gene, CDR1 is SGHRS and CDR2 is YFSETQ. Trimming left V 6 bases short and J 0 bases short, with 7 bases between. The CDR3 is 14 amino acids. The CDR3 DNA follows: TGCGCCAGCAAGAATAGCTCTGGGGCCAACGTCCTGACTTTC. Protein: CASKNSSGANVLTF.

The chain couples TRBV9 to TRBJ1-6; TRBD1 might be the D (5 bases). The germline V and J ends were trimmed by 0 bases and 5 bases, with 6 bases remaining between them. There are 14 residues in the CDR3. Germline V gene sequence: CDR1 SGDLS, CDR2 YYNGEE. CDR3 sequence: CASSVGGDNSPLHF. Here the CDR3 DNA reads TGTGCCAGCAGCGTAGGGGGGGATAATTCACCCCTCCACTTT. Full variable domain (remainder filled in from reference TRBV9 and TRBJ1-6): DSGVTQTPKHLITATGQRVTLRCSPRSGDLSVYWYQQSLDQGLQFLIQYYNGEERAKGNILERFSAQQFPDLHSELNLSSLELGDSALYFCASSVGGDNSPLHFGNGTRLTVT.

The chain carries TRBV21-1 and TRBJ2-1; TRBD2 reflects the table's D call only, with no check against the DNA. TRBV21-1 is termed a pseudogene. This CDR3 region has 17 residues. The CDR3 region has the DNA TGTGCCAGCAGCAAATCGGCCCAGCGGGGGGTTGACAATGAGCAGTTCTTC. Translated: CASSKSAQRGVDNEQFF.

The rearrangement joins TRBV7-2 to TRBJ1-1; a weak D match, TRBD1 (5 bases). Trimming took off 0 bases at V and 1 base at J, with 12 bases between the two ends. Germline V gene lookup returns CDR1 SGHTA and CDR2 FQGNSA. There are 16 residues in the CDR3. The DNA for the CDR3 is TGTGCCAGCAGCTTAGCGGCGGGACTGGGGAACACTGAAGCTTTCTTT. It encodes CASSLAAGLGNTEAFF.

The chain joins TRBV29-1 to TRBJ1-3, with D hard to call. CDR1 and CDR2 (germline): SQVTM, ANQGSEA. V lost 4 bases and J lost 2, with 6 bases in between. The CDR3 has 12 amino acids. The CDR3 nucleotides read TGCAGCGTTGGGTCAGCTGGAAACACCATATATTTT. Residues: CSVGSAGNTIYF.

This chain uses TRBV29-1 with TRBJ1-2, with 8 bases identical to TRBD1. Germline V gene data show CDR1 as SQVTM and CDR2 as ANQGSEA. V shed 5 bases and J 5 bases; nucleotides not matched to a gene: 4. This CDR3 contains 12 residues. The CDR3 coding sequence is TGCAGCGTTATCCAGGGGGCATATGGCTACACCTTC. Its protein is CSVIQGAYGYTF.

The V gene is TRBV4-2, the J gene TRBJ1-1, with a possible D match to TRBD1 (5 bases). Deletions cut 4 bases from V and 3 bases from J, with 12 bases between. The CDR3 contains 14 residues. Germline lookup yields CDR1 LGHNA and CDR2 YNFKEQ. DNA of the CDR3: TGTGCCAGCAGCCCCCAGGGAAGAGACACTGAAGCTTTCTTT. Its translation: CASSPQGRDTEAFF.

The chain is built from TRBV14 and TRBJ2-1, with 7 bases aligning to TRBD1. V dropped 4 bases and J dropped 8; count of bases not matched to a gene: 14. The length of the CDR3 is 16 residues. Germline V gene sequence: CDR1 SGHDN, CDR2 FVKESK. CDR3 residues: CASSPPSARGSDEQFF. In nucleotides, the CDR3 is TGTGCCAGCAGCCCTCCAAGCGCCAGGGGGAGCGATGAGCAGTTCTTC.

The CDR3 loop reads CASSQELAHQETQYF. Here the CDR3 DNA reads TGTGCCAGCAGCCAAGAACTAGCCCACCAAGAGACCCAGTACTTC. The chain recombines TRBV3-1 (or the pseudogene TRBV3-2) with TRBJ2-5, with TRBD2 as a possible D gene (6 bases). The CDR3 extends over 15 amino acids. Trimming stripped 0 bases from V and 0 bases from J, with 8 bases between. Germline V gene data show CDR1 as LGHDT and CDR2 as YNNKEL (reference sequence).

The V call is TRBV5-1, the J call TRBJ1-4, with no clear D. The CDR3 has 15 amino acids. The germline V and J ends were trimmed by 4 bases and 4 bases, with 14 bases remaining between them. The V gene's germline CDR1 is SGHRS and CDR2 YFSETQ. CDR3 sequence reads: CASSPTGSYNEKLFF. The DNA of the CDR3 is TGCGCCAGCAGCCCAACCGGGTCGTATAATGAAAAACTGTTTTTT.

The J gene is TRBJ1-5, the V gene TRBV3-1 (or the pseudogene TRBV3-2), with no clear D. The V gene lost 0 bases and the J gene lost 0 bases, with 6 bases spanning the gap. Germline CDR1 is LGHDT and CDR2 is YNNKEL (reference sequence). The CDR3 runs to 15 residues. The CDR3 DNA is TGTGCCAGCAGCCAAGATCCCGGTAGCAATCAGCCCCAGCATTTT. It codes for CASSQDPGSNQPQHF.

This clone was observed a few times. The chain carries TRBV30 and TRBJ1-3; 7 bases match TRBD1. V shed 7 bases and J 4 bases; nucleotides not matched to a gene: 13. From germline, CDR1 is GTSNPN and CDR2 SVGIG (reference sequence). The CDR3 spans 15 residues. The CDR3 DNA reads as TGTGCCTATCAAACCACAGGGGTTACGGGAAACACCATATATTTT. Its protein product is CAYQTTGVTGNTIYF.

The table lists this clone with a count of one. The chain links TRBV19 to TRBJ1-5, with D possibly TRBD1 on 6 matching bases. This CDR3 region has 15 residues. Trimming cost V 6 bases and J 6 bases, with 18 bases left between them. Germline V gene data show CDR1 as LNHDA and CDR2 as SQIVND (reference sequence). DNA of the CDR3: TGTGCCAGTAGGTCTCCGGGGGGCGCGGGTCAGCCCCAGCATTTT. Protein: CASRSPGGAGQPQHF.

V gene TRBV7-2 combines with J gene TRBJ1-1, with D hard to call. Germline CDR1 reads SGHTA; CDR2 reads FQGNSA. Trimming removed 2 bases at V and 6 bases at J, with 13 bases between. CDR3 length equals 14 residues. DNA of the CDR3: TGTGCCAGCAGCTTAAGCGCTGTATCAGCTGAAGCTTTCTTT. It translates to CASSLSAVSAEAFF.

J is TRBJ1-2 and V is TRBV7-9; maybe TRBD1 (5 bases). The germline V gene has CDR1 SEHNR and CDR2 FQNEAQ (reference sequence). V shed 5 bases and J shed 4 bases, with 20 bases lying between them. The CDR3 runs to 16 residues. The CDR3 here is CASSLLGKAGGYGYTF. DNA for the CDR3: TGTGCCAGCAGCCTTCTCGGAAAGGCGGGGGGCTATGGCTACACCTTC.

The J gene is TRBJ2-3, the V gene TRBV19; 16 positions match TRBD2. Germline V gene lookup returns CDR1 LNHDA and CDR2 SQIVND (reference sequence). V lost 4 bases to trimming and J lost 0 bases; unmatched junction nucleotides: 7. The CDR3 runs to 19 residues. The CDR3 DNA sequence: TGTGCCAGTAGTACCCCGGGACTAGCGGGGGGGTTCAGCACAGATACGCAGTATTTT. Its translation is CASSTPGLAGGFSTDTQYF.

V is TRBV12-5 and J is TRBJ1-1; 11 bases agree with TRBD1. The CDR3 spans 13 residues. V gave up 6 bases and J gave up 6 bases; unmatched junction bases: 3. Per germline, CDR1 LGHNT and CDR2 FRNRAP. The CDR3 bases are TGTGCTAGTGGGCGGACAGGGGGCGCTGAAGCTTTCTTT. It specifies CASGRTGGAEAFF.

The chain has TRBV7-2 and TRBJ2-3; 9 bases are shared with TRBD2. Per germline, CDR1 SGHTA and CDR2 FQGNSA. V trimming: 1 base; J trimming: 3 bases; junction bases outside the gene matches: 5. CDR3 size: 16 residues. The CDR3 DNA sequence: TGTGCCAGCAGCTTAGGGGCGGGGGGGCCGACAGATACGCAGTATTTT. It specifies CASSLGAGGPTDTQYF.

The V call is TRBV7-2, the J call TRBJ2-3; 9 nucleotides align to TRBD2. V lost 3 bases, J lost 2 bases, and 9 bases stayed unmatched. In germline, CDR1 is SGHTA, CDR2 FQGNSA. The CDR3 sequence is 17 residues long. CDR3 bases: TGTGCCAGCAGCTTCCCATTAGCGGGGGCCGACACAGATACGCAGTATTTT. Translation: CASSFPLAGADTDTQYF.

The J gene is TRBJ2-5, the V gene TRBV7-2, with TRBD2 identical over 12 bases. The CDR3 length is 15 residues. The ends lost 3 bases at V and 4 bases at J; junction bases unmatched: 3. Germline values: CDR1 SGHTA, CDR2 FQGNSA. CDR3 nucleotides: TGTGCCAGCAGCTTTCCGACTAGCGGGGGAGAGACCCAGTACTTC. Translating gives CASSFPTSGGETQYF. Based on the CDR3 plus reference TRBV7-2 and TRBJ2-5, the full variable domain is GAGVSQSPSNKVTEKGKDVELRCDPISGHTALYWYRQSLGQGLEFLIYFQGNSAPDKSGLPSDRFSAERTGGSVSTLTIQRTQQEDSAVYLCASSFPTSGGETQYFGPGTRLLVL.